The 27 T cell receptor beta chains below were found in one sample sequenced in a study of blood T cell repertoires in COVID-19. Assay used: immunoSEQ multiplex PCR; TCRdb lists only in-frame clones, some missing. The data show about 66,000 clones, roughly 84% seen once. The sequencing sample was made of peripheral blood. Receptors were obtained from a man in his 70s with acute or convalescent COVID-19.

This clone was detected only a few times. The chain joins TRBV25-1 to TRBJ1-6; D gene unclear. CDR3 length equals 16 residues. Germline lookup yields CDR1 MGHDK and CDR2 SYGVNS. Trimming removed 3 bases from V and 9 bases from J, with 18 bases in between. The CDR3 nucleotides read TGTGCCAGCAGTGATCGGACGGGGATGTTAGGTTCACCCCTCCACTTT. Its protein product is CASSDRTGMLGSPLHF.

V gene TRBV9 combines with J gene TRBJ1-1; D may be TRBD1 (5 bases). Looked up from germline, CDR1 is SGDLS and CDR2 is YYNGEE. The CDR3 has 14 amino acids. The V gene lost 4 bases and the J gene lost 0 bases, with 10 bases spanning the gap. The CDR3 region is CASSSQGVNTEAFF. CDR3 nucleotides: TGTGCCAGCAGCAGTCAGGGCGTGAACACTGAAGCTTTCTTT.

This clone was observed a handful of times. Written as DNA, the CDR3 is TGTGCCAGCAGCCGGGGAACAGGGCCCCAAGAGACCCAGTACTTC. Translating it yields CASSRGTGPQETQYF. J is TRBJ2-5 and V is TRBV4-2; D is possibly TRBD1 (6 bases). CDR3 length equals 15 residues. With 4 bases removed from V and 1 base from J, the gap between germline ends came to 13 bases. Germline assignment: CDR1 LGHNA and CDR2 YNFKEQ.

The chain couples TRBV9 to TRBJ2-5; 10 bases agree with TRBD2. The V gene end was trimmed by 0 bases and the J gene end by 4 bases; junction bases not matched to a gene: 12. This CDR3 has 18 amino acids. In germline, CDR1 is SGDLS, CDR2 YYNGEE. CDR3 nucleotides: TGTGCCAGCAGCGTAGGTCGGCTAGCGGGGGAATCAAGAGAGACCCAGTACTTC. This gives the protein CASSVGRLAGESRETQYF.

The DNA of the CDR3 is TGTGCCAGCAGTTTGGGGGCTGCGGGCACAGATACGCAGTATTTT. Residues: CASSLGAAGTDTQYF. The genes are TRBV28 and TRBJ2-3, with a possible D match to TRBD1 (6 bases). Trimming removed 3 bases at V and 1 base at J, with 11 bases between. Germline V gives CDR1 MDHEN, CDR2 SYDVKM. This CDR3 is 15 amino acids long.

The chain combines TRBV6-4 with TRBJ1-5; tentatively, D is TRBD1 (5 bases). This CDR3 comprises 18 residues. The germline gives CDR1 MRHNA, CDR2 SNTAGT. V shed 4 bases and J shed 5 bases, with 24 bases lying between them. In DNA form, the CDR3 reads TGTGCCAGCAGTGCCTACCTTTCTGGGCGGGGGGATGATCAGCCCCAGCATTTT. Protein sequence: CASSAYLSGRGDDQPQHF.

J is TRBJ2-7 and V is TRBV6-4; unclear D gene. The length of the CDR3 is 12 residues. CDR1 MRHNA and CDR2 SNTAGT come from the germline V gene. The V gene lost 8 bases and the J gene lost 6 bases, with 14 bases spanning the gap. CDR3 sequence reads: CASLELVAEQYF. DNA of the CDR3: TGTGCCAGCCTCGAGCTAGTGGCCGAGCAGTACTTC.

Here the CDR3 DNA reads TGTGCCAGCAGTTACTCGGCAGGGAGGGAGACCCAGTACTTC. Protein: CASSYSAGRETQYF. The chain employs TRBV6-5 and TRBJ2-5; possible D gene TRBD2, 6 bases. The V gene lost 0 bases and the J gene lost 5 bases, with 10 bases spanning the gap. This CDR3 spans 14 amino acids. The germline CDR1 and CDR2 sequences are MNHEY and SVGAGI.

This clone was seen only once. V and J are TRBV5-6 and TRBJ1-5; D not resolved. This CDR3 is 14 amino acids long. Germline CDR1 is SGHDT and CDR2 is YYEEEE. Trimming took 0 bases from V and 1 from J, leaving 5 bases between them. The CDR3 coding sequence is TGTGCCAGCAGCTTGGTAGAAAGCAATCAGCCCCAGCATTTT. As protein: CASSLVESNQPQHF.

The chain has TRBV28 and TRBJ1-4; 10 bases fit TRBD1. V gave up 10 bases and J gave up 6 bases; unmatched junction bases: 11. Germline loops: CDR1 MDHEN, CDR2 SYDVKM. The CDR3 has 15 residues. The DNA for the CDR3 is TGTGCCACCCTTGGGGACAGGGGAGGGTATGAAAAACTGTTTTTT. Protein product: CATLGDRGGYEKLFF.

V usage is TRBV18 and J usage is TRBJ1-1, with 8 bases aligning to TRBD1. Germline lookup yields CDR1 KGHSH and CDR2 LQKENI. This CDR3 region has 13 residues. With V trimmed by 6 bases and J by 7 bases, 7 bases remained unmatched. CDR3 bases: TGTGCCAGCTCCCCCGACAGGGGTGGTGAAGCTTTCTTT. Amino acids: CASSPDRGGEAFF.

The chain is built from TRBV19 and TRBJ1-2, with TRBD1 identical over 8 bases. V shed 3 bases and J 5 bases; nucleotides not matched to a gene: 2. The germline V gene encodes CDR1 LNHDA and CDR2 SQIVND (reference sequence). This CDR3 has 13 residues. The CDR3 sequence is CASSITGGYGYTF. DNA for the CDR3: TGTGCCAGTAGTATTACAGGGGGTTATGGCTACACCTTC. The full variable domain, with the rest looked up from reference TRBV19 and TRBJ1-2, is DGGITQSPKYLFRKEGQNVTLSCEQNLNHDAMYWYRQDPGQGLRLIYYSQIVNDFQKGDIAEGYSVSREKKESFPLTVTSAQKNPTAFYLCASSITGGYGYTFGSGTRLTVV.

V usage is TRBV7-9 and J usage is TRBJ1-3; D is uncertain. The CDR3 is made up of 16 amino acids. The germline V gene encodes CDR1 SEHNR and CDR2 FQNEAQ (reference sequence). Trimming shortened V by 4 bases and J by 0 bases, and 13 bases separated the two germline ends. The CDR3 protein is CASSSNSGISGNTIYF. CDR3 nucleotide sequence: TGTGCCAGCAGCTCAAATTCAGGAATCTCTGGAAACACCATATATTTT.

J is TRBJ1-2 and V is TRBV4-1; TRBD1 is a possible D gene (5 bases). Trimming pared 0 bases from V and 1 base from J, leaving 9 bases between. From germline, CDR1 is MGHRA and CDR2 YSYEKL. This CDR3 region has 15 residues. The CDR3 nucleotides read TGCGCCAGCAGCCAAGACCCCGGGGGTAACTATGGCTACACCTTC. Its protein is CASSQDPGGNYGYTF.

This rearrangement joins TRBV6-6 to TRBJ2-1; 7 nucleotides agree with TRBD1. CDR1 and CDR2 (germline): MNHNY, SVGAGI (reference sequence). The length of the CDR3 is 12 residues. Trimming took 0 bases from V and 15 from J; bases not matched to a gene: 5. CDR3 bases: TGTGCCAGCAGTTACTCGACAGGGTGGAGGTTCTTC. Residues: CASSYSTGWRFF.

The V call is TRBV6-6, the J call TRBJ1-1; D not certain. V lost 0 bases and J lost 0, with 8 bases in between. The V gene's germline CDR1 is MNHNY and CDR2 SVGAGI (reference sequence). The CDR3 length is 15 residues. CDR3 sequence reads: CASSYSQTLNTEAFF. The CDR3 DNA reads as TGTGCCAGCAGTTACTCCCAGACATTGAACACTGAAGCTTTCTTT.

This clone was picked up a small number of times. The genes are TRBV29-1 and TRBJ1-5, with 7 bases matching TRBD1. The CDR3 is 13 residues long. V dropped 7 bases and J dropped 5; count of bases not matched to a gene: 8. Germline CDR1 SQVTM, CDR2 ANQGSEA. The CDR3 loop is CSARDSLYQPQHF. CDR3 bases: TGCAGCGCCCGGGACAGTCTATATCAGCCCCAGCATTTT.

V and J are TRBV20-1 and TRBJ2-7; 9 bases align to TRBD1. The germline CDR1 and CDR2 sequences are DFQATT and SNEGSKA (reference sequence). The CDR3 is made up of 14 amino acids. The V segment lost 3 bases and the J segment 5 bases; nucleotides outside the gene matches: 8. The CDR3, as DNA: TGCAGTGCTAGTGGGGACAGGGTAGGCCACGAGCAGTACTTC. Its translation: CSASGDRVGHEQYF.

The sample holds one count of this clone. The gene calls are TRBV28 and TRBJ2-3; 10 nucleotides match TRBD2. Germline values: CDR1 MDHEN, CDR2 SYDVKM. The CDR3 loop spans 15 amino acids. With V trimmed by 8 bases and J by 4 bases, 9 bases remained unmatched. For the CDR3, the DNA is TGTGCCAGCGGAGCGGGGGGGCCGTGGGCAGATACGCAGTATTTT. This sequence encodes CASGAGGPWADTQYF. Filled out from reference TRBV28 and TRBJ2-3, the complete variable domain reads DVKVTQSSRYLVKRTGEKVFLECVQDMDHENMFWYRQDPGLGLRLIYFSYDVKMKEKGDIPEGYSVSREKKERFSLILESASTNQTSMYLCASGAGGPWADTQYFGPGTRLTVL.

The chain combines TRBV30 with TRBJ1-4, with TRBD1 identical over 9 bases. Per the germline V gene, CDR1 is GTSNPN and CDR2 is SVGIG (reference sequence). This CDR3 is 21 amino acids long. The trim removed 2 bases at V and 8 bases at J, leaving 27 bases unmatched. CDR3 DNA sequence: TGTGCCTGGAGTTCGGCCGGCCCGAATTTATTGGACAGGGGAACTGAGGAAAAACTGTTTTTT. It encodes CAWSSAGPNLLDRGTEEKLFF.

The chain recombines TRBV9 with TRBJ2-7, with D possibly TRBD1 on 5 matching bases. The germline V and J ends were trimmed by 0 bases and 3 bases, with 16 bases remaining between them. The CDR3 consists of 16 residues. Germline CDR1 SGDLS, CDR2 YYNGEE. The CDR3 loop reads CASSVGGSGQIYEQYF. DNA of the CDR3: TGTGCCAGCAGCGTAGGTGGGTCAGGGCAAATCTACGAGCAGTACTTC.

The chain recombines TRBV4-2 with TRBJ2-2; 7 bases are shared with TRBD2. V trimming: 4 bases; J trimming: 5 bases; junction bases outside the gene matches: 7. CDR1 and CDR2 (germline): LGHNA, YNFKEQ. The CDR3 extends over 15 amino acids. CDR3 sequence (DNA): TGTGCCAGCAGCCGTTGGGAGGGAGGGACCGGGGAGCTGTTTTTT. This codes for CASSRWEGGTGELFF.

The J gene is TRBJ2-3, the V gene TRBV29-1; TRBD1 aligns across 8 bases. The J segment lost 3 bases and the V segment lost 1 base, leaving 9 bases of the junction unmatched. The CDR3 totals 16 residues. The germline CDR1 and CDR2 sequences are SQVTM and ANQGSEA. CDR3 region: CSVEGARTGRTDTQYF. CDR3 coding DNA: TGCAGCGTTGAAGGCGCCCGGACAGGGCGGACAGATACGCAGTATTTT.

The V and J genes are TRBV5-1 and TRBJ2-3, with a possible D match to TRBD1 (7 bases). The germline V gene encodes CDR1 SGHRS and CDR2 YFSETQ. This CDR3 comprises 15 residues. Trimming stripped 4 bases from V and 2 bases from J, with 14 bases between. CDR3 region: CASSGGTANTDTQYF. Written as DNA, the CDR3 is TGCGCCAGCAGCGGGGGGACAGCCAACACAGATACGCAGTATTTT.

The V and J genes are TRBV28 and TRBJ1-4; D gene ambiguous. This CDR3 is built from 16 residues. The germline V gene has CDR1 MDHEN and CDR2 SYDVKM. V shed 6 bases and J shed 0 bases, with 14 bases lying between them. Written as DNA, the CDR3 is TGTGCCAGCAGCTTGGAGGAGGTCACAACTAATGAAAAACTGTTTTTT. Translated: CASSLEEVTTNEKLFF.

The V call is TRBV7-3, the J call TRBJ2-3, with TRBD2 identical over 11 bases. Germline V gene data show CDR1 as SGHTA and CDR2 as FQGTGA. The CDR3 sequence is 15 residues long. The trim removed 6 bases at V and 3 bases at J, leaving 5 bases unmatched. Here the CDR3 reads CASSIAGGMTDTQYF. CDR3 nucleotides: TGTGCCAGCAGTATAGCGGGGGGGATGACAGATACGCAGTATTTT.

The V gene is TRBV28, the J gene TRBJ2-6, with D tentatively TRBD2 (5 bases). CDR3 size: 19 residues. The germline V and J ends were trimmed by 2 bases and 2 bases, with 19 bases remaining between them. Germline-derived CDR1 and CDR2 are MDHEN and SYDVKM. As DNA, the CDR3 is TGTGCCAGCAGTTTAGCCTCAGGCGGGCGTGTTCCTGGGGCCAACGTCCTGACTTTC. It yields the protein CASSLASGGRVPGANVLTF.